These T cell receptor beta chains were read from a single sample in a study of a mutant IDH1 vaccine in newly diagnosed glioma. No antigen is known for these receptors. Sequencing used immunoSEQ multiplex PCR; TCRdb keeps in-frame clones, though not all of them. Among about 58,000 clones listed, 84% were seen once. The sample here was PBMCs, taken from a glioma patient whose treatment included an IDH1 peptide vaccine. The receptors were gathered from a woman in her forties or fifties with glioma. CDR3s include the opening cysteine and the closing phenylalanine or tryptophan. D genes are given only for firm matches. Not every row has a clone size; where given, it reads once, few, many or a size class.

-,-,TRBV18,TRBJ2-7,CASSALTYEQYF,TGTGCCAGCTCAGCCCTAACCTACGAGCAGTACTTC
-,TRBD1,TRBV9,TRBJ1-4,CASSVGPTGKEKLFF,TGTGCCAGCAGCGTAGGCCCGACAGGGAAAGAAAAACTGTTTTTT
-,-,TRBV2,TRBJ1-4,CASRYRESEKLFF,TGTGCCAGCAGGTATAGAGAGAGCGAAAAACTGTTTTTT
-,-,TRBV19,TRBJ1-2,CASSNPSQQGREGYTF,TGTGCCAGTAGTAACCCTTCCCAGCAGGGAAGAGAAGGCTACACCTTC
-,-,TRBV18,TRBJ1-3,CASSSGTGNTIYF,TGTGCCAGCTCATCAGGGACTGGAAACACCATATATTTT
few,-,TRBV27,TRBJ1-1,CASRPSRVRPEAFF,TGTGCCAGCAGACCTTCCAGGGTTCGCCCAGAAGCTTTCTTT
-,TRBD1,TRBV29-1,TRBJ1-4,CSVADRGALANEKLFF,TGCAGCGTTGCAGACAGGGGTGCACTCGCTAATGAAAAACTGTTTTTT
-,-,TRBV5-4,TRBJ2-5,CASTPGQGPGETQYF,TGTGCCAGCACCCCAGGGCAGGGGCCCGGGGAGACCCAGTACTTC
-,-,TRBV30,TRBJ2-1,CAWSRDANEQFF,TGTGCCTGGAGTCGGGACGCCAATGAGCAGTTCTTC
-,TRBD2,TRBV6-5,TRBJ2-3,CASSYSLAGNTDTQYF,TGTGCCAGCAGTTACTCGCTAGCGGGGAACACAGATACGCAGTATTTT
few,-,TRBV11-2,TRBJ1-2,CASSLEGGGSDGYTF,TGTGCCAGCAGCTTAGAGGGAGGGGGGAGCGATGGCTACACCTTC
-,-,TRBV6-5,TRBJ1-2,CASSRTTGTGYTF,TGTGCCAGCAGTAGAACCACAGGTACTGGCTACACCTTC
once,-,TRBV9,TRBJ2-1,CASSVEMGTGREQFF,TGTGCCAGCAGCGTAGAGATGGGAACAGGGAGGGAGCAGTTCTTC
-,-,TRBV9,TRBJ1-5,CASSVGGSSGQPQHF,TGTGCCAGCAGCGTAGGAGGGTCCTCAGGTCAGCCCCAGCATTTT